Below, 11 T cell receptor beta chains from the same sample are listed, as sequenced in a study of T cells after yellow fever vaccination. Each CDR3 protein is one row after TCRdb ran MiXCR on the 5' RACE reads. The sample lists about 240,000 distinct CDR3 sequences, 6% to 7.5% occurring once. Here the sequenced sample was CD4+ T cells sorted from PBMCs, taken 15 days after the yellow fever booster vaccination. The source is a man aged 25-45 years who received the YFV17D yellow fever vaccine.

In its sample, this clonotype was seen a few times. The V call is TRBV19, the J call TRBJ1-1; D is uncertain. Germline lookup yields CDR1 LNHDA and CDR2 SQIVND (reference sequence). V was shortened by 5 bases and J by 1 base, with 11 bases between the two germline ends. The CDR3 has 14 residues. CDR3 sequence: CASSFLVRNTEAFF. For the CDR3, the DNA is TGTGCCAGTAGTTTCTTAGTTCGGAACACTGAAGCTTTCTTT.

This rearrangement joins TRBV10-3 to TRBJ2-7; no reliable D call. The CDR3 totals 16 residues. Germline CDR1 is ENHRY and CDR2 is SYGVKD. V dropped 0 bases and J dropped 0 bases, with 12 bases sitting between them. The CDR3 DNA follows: TGTGCCATCAGTGAGTCGGGTAGACCTAACTCCTACGAGCAGTACTTC. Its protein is CAISESGRPNSYEQYF.

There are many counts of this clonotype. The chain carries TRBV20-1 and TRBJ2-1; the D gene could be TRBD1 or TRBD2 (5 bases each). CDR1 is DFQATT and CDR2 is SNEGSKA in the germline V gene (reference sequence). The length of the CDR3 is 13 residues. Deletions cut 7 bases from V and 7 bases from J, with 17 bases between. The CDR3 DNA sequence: TGCAGTGGACCAACCCAGGGCGGGAATGAGCAGTTCTTC. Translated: CSGPTQGGNEQFF.

The CDR3 nucleotides are TGTGCCAGCTCACCACCCGCAGGAACGAATTTCAGCAATCAGCCCCAGCATTTT. Translating it yields CASSPPAGTNFSNQPQHF. The gene calls are TRBV18 and TRBJ1-5; no definite D call. This CDR3 has 18 residues. Germline V gene data show CDR1 as KGHSH and CDR2 as LQKENI. V was cut by 0 bases and J by 1 base, with 16 bases left in between.

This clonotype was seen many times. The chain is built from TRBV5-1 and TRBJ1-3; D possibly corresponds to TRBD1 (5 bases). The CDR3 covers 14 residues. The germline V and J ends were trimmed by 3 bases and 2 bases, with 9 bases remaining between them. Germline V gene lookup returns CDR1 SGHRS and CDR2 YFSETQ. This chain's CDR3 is CASSSGSAGNTIYF. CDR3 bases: TGCGCCAGCAGCTCAGGGTCGGCTGGAAACACCATATATTTT.

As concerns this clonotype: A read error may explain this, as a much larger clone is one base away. The CDR3 DNA sequence: TGTGCCAGCAGCTTTACGGGTCCAGATATGCAGTATTTT. It encodes CASSFTGPDMQYF. The genes are TRBV7-3 and TRBJ2-3, with D uncertain. The CDR3 totals 13 residues. Germline assignment: CDR1 SGHTA and CDR2 FQGTGA.

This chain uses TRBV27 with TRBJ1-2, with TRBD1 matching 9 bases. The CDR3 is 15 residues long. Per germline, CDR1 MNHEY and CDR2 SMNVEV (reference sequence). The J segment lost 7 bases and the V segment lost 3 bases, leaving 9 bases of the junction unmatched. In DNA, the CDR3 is TGTGCCAGCAGTTTCGGGACAGGGCATGTCAGTGGCTACACCTTC. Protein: CASSFGTGHVSGYTF.

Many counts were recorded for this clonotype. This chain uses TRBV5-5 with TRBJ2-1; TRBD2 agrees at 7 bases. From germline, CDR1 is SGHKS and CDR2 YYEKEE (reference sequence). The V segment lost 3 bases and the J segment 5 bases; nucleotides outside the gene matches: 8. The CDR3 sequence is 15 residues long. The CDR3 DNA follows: TGTGCCAGCAGCTGGGGCCTAGCGGTACACAATGAGCAGTTCTTC. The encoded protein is CASSWGLAVHNEQFF.

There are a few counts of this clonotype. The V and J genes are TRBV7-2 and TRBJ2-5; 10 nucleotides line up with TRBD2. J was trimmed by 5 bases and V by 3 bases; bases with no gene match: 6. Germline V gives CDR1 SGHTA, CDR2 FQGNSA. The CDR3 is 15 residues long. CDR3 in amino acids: CASSLGTSVAETQYF. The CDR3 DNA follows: TGTGCCAGCAGCTTGGGGACTAGCGTTGCGGAGACCCAGTACTTC.

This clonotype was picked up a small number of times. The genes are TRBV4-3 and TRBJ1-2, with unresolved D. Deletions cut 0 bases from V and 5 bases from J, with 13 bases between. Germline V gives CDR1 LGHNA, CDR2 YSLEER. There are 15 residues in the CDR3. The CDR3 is CASSQDGKPAYGYTF. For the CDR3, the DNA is TGCGCCAGCAGCCAAGATGGCAAGCCAGCTTATGGCTACACCTTC.

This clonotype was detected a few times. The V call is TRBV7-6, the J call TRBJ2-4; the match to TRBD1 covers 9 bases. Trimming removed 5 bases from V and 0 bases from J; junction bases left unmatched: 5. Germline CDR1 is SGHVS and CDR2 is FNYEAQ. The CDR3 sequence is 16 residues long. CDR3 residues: CASSQGQGRAKNIQYF. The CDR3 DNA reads TGTGCCAGCAGCCAAGGACAGGGGCGAGCCAAAAACATTCAGTACTTC.